This entry lists 18 T cell receptor beta chains sequenced from one sample in a study of PD-L1 blockade in urothelial cancer. Only in-frame clones appear in the TCRdb table, and some are missing; sequencing was by immunoSEQ multiplex PCR. The data hold tens of thousands of clones, with roughly 84% observed a single time. This specimen was PBMCs, taken around atezolizumab (anti-PD-L1) treatment. These receptors were obtained from a man aged 65-85 years with urothelial cancer.

The CDR3 is CASSQVGLAGSYNEQFF. The CDR3 nucleotides read TGCGCCAGCAGCCAAGTGGGACTAGCGGGCTCCTACAATGAGCAGTTCTTC. The V and J genes are TRBV4-1 and TRBJ2-1, with 12 positions matching TRBD2. The CDR3 has 17 amino acids. Germline V lookup: CDR1 MGHRA, CDR2 YSYEKL. The trim removed 1 base at V and 0 bases at J, leaving 1 base unmatched.

This clone was counted between two and nine times. The chain recombines TRBV15 with TRBJ2-3, with 12 bases aligning to TRBD2. CDR1 is LNHNV, CDR2 YYDKDF, per germline (reference sequence). Germline trimming cut 0 bases from V and 2 bases from J; bases unmatched to any gene: 6. The CDR3 is 18 residues long. CDR3 bases: TGTGCCACCAGCAGAGAGAGGGGGACTAGCGGGTTCACAGATACGCAGTATTTT. Protein: CATSRERGTSGFTDTQYF.

The gene calls are TRBV5-1 and TRBJ2-3, with 7 bases identical to TRBD1. CDR1 is SGHRS and CDR2 is YFSETQ in the germline V gene. The CDR3 runs to 15 residues. The J segment lost 2 bases and the V segment lost 4 bases, leaving 7 bases of the junction unmatched. Here the CDR3 reads CASSEPGQLTDTQYF. As DNA, the CDR3 is TGCGCCAGCAGCGAGCCGGGACAGCTCACAGATACGCAGTATTTT.

J is TRBJ1-1 and V is TRBV6-1; D uncertain. The germline V gene encodes CDR1 MNHNS and CDR2 SASEGT. V was trimmed by 2 bases and J by 7 bases, leaving 11 bases between them. The CDR3 spans 13 residues. The CDR3 DNA follows: TGTGCCAGCAGTGAAACGAGGGCAGTTGAAGCTTTCTTT. As protein: CASSETRAVEAFF.

The V gene is TRBV19, the J gene TRBJ2-7, with a weak D call TRBD1 (6 bases). Germline V gene lookup returns CDR1 LNHDA and CDR2 SQIVND (reference sequence). V lost 5 bases and J lost 0, with 14 bases in between. This CDR3 is built from 15 residues. The DNA for the CDR3 is TGTGCCAGTAGTTTGGACAGCCTAAGCTCCTACGAGCAGTACTTC. Residues: CASSLDSLSSYEQYF.

The chain has TRBV21-1 and TRBJ1-4; the DNA was not used to check the table's D call, TRBD1. TRBV21-1 is a pseudogene. CDR3 length equals 15 residues. DNA of the CDR3: TGTGCCAGCAGCTTAACGACAGGGGGAAATGAAAAACTGTTTTTT. It codes for CASSLTTGGNEKLFF.

The CDR3 DNA is TGTGCCAGCAGGACAGGGAATGGGGAGACCCAGTACTTC. Translating it yields CASRTGNGETQYF. The rearrangement links TRBV27 to TRBJ2-5; 7 nucleotides match TRBD1. This CDR3 spans 13 amino acids. The V segment lost 6 bases and the J segment 5 bases; nucleotides outside the gene matches: 6. Germline assignment: CDR1 MNHEY and CDR2 SMNVEV (reference sequence).

The chain uses TRBV30 and TRBJ2-7; a possible D gene is TRBD2 (5 bases). Between the trimmed V and J ends, which lost 0 bases and 3 bases, there was a span of 9 bases. This CDR3 is built from 13 residues. Germline CDR1 is GTSNPN and CDR2 is SVGIG (reference sequence). Written as DNA, the CDR3 is TGTGCCTGGAGTGTACAGAGCGGCTACGAGCAGTACTTC. It is translated as CAWSVQSGYEQYF. The entire variable domain, with the rest obtained from reference TRBV30 and TRBJ2-7, is as follows: SQTIHQWPATLVQPVGSPLSLECTVEGTSNPNLYWYRQAAGRGLQLLFYSVGIGQISSEVPQNLSASRPQDRQFILSSKKLLLSDSGFYLCAWSVQSGYEQYFGPGTRLTVT.

The chain is built from TRBV28 and TRBJ2-7, with D possibly matching TRBD1 (6 bases). Trimming pared 3 bases from V and 3 bases from J, leaving 9 bases between. CDR1 MDHEN and CDR2 SYDVKM come from the germline V gene. CDR3 length: 13 amino acids. CDR3 in DNA: TGTGCCAGCAGTTTGGGCAGGGGCTACGAGCAGTACTTC. As protein: CASSLGRGYEQYF.

This chain connects TRBV5-1 to TRBJ2-3; 8 bases align to TRBD1. Germline-derived CDR1 and CDR2 are SGHRS and YFSETQ. The CDR3 loop spans 15 amino acids. The V segment lost 0 bases and the J segment 3 bases; nucleotides outside the gene matches: 3. The CDR3 spells CASSLEQGGTDTQYF. The CDR3 bases are TGCGCCAGCAGCTTGGAACAGGGGGGAACAGATACGCAGTATTTT.

The gene calls are TRBV18 and TRBJ1-5; unclear D gene. Trimming shortened V by 1 base and J by 1 base, and 8 bases separated the two germline ends. The V gene's germline CDR1 is KGHSH and CDR2 LQKENI. The CDR3 is 15 amino acids. Written as DNA, the CDR3 is TGTGCCAGCTCACCACAGATCCGGAGCAATCAGCCCCAGCATTTT. Protein sequence: CASSPQIRSNQPQHF.

The chain has TRBV2 and TRBJ2-5; perhaps TRBD2 as D (5 bases). Germline CDR1 SNHLY, CDR2 FYNNEI. The CDR3 has 14 residues. V was cut by 6 bases and J by 5 bases, with 16 bases left in between. The CDR3 sequence is CASRPMRDGETQYF. In DNA form, the CDR3 reads TGTGCCAGCAGACCTATGAGGGATGGGGAGACCCAGTACTTC.

This clone appeared a single time. J is TRBJ2-5 and V is TRBV30, with a possible D match to TRBD2 (5 bases). V lost 4 bases and J lost 0, with 12 bases in between. Germline V lookup: CDR1 GTSNPN, CDR2 SVGIG (reference sequence). The length of the CDR3 is 14 residues. Here the CDR3 reads CAWKMGGYQETQYF. CDR3 coding DNA: TGTGCCTGGAAGATGGGCGGGTACCAAGAGACCCAGTACTTC. Full variable domain (rest looked up from reference TRBV30 and TRBJ2-5): SQTIHQWPATLVQPVGSPLSLECTVEGTSNPNLYWYRQAAGRGLQLLFYSVGIGQISSEVPQNLSASRPQDRQFILSSKKLLLSDSGFYLCAWKMGGYQETQYFGPGTRLLVL.

The chain joins TRBV2 to TRBJ2-2, with D possibly being TRBD1 (7 bases). The CDR3 is 17 residues long. Germline lookup yields CDR1 SNHLY and CDR2 FYNNEI. The V gene lost 2 bases and the J gene lost 2 bases, with 15 bases spanning the gap. The CDR3 coding sequence is TGTGCCAGCAGTGAAAGGAGGGGGCCCCGTAACACCGGGGAGCTGTTTTTT. Encoded protein: CASSERRGPRNTGELFF.

This CDR3 is CASSNRCRETQYF. The DNA of the CDR3 is TGTGCCAGCAGCAACAGGTGCCGGGAGACCCAGTACTTC. The rearrangement links TRBV21-1 to TRBJ2-5; the table's D call, TRBD1, has no DNA check behind it. TRBV21-1 is assigned pseudogene status. The CDR3 consists of 13 residues.

The chain links TRBV19 to TRBJ2-3; a possible D gene is TRBD2 (5 bases). With 7 bases removed from V and 4 bases from J, the gap between germline ends came to 12 bases. Germline assignment: CDR1 LNHDA and CDR2 SQIVND (reference sequence). This CDR3 is built from 13 residues. The CDR3 sequence is CASNSYGADTQYF. In DNA, the CDR3 is TGTGCCAGTAACTCATACGGGGCAGATACGCAGTATTTT.

The chain couples TRBV5-1 to TRBJ2-7, with 7 bases aligning to TRBD1. V lost 5 bases to trimming and J lost 3 bases; unmatched junction nucleotides: 8. Germline loops: CDR1 SGHRS, CDR2 YFSETQ. The CDR3 is made up of 14 amino acids. The CDR3 is CASRIGTVDYEQYF. The CDR3 DNA reads TGCGCCAGCAGAATCGGGACAGTTGACTACGAGCAGTACTTC.

This clone was seen only a few times. The chain recombines TRBV7-3 with TRBJ2-1; D is uncertain. This CDR3 contains 14 residues. With 5 bases removed from V and 5 bases from J, the gap between germline ends came to 13 bases. CDR1 and CDR2 (germline): SGHTA, FQGTGA. The CDR3 bases are TGTGCCAGCAGCCCCCGGGTGGTGCACAATGAGCAGTTCTTC. It translates to CASSPRVVHNEQFF.